These T cell receptor beta chains were read from a single sample in a study of T cell repertoires in cytomegalovirus infection. TCRdb itself ran the reads through MiXCR, one entry per CDR3 protein. Among some 320,000 distinct CDR3 sequences listed, around 9.5% were seen once. What was sequenced was PBMCs. These receptors were taken from a human donor in good health (CMV status not recorded). Some clones in this sample may be carry-over from other donors' samples. Each CDR3 is given with its conserved first and last residue. A D gene is named only where the DNA matches it firmly. Clone size, where shown, is once, few, many, or a class for clones that have expanded.

- TRBJ2-7 - TRBV7-6 TGTGCCAGCAGCTTCCAGACCTCCTACGAGCAGTACTTC CASSFQTSYEQYF
- TRBJ2-2 - TRBV6-2/TRBV6-3 TGTGCCAGCAGTTTCTACGAGACAAACACCGGGGAGCTGTTTTTT CASSFYETNTGELFF
many TRBJ1-5 - TRBV20-1 TGCAGTGCTAGAGCACAATCCAGGGAAGGGGGCAATCAGCCCCAGCATTTT CSARAQSREGGNQPQHF
- TRBJ1-2 - TRBV20-1 TGCAGTGCTAGAGACAGCTCCTATGGCTACACCTTC CSARDSSYGYTF
few TRBJ2-1 TRBD2 TRBV28 TGTGCCAGCAGTTTGACAGCCGCGGGGGTAGCGGGAGGTAACAATGAGCAGTTCTTC CASSLTAAGVAGGNNEQFF
few TRBJ2-3 - TRBV6-8 TGTGCCAGCAGTTACTCACCGGGAACGCAGTATTTT CASSYSPGTQYF
many TRBJ1-2 - TRBV12-3/TRBV12-4 TGTGCCAGCAGTTTAGCGACGGGACACCTGGGCGGCTATGGCTACACCTTC CASSLATGHLGGYGYTF
many TRBJ1-1 TRBD1 TRBV7-9 TGTGCCAGCAGCGCAGGGGGAAACACTGAAGCTTTCTTT CASSAGGNTEAFF
- TRBJ2-5 TRBD2 TRBV15 TGTGCCACCAGCAGAGCCGTGGCTAGCGGGAGGGAGACCCAGTACTTC CATSRAVASGRETQYF
few TRBJ2-4 - TRBV2 TGTGCCAGCAGTGAAGAGGGGAACATTCAGTACTTC CASSEEGNIQYF
- TRBJ2-5 - TRBV5-1 TGCGCCAGCAGCCCAGGTATTGGGGTTGGGTACCAAGAGACCCAGTACTTC CASSPGIGVGYQETQYF
few TRBJ2-1 - TRBV2 TGTGCCAGCAGTGTACTAACAGTTGGCGATGAGCAGTTCTTC CASSVLTVGDEQFF
- TRBJ2-1 - TRBV24-1 TGTGCCACCAGTGATTACAAGGACGGTTCATCCTACAATGAGCAGTTCTTC CATSDYKDGSSYNEQFF
- TRBJ1-1 - TRBV19 TGTGCCAGTAGTATAATGGCACGGATGAACACTGAAGCTTTCTTT CASSIMARMNTEAFF
many TRBJ1-2 - TRBV12-3/TRBV12-4 TGTGCCAGCAGTTTAGAGGGACGGATAAACTATGGCTACACCTTC CASSLEGRINYGYTF
few TRBJ1-5 TRBD1 TRBV27 TGTGCCAGCGCTCCACAGGGGTTCAGCAATCAGCCCCAGCATTTT CASAPQGFSNQPQHF
few TRBJ2-1 - TRBV25-1 TGTGCCAGCAGTGACAGGGGCTCCTACAATGAGCAGTTCTTC CASSDRGSYNEQFF
many TRBJ1-5 - TRBV20-1 TGCAGTGCTAGTTCCCCGAGGAGCAATCAGCCCCAGCATTTT CSASSPRSNQPQHF
many TRBJ2-2 TRBD1 TRBV4-1 TGCGCCAGCAGCCAAGATGGAGGGGACAGGGCAGATTCACCGGGGAGGGAGCTGTTTTTT CASSQDGGDRADSPGRELFF
- TRBJ1-1 - TRBV10-3 TGTGCCATCAGTGACCCGAACACTGAAGCTTTCTTT CAISDPNTEAFF
once TRBJ2-7 TRBD2 TRBV28 TGTGCCAGCAGACGACTAGCGGGAGGGCTCTACGAGCAGTACTTC CASRRLAGGLYEQYF
many TRBJ1-6 - TRBV7-8 TGTGCCAGCCACCTAGGGGGGGACGGATCACCCCTCCACTTT CASHLGGDGSPLHF
few TRBJ2-1 - TRBV15 TGTGCCACCAGCAGTATGTGGGAGCCCTACAATGAGCAGTTCTTC CATSSMWEPYNEQFF
few TRBJ2-5 TRBD1 TRBV7-9 TGTGCCAGCAGCTTTGTGACAGGGAGAGATAAGGAGACCCAGTACTTC CASSFVTGRDKETQYF
many TRBJ2-1 TRBD2 TRBV4-3 TGCGCCAGCAGCCAAGATATGGGCCGGGGGGAATATGAGCAGTTCTTC CASSQDMGRGEYEQFF
- TRBJ2-1 TRBD2 TRBV7-9 TGTGCCAGCAGCTCGTTGACTAGCGGACTCTACAATGAGCAGTTCTTC CASSSLTSGLYNEQFF
many TRBJ2-1 - TRBV7-2 TGTGCCAGCAGCCCATCCAGCGCGAACTACAATGAGCAGTTCTTC CASSPSSANYNEQFF
- TRBJ1-1 - TRBV20-1 TGCAGTGCTCCCTCGGCGGGACACTTAACTCTGAACACTGAAGCTTTCTTT CSAPSAGHLTLNTEAFF
- TRBJ2-7 - TRBV14 TGTGCCAGCAGCCAAGTGGACGAGCAGTACTTC CASSQVDEQYF
many TRBJ2-3 - TRBV7-2 TGTGCCAGCAGCTTAAATGGAAATACGGGGAGGAGCACAGATACGCAGTATTTT CASSLNGNTGRSTDTQYF
many TRBJ2-2 - TRBV11-2 TGTGCCAGCAGCTCCCGACAGGAACATAACACCGGGGAGCTGTTTTTT CASSSRQEHNTGELFF
many TRBJ2-7 - TRBV23-1 TGCGCCAGCAGTCCGCCCCAATTGCACCTTTGCTACGAGCAGTACTTC CASSPPQLHLCYEQYF
many TRBJ1-1 TRBD1 TRBV7-2 TGTGCCAGCAGCCTTGACAGGGGATGGGTAAGCACTGAAGCTTTCTTT CASSLDRGWVSTEAFF
- TRBJ1-5 - TRBV7-2 TGTGCCAGCAGCTTGTGGGGAATCAATCAGCCCCAGCATTTT CASSLWGINQPQHF
few TRBJ2-1 - TRBV6-2/TRBV6-3 TGTGCCAGCACCTGGGCGTATGAGCAGTTCTTC CASTWAYEQFF
many TRBJ1-6 - TRBV7-2 TGTGCCAGCAGCTTAGGAGCTGGGGCCAATTCACCCCTCCACTTT CASSLGAGANSPLHF
few TRBJ1-2 - TRBV15 TGTGCCACCAGCAGAGATCGGCAACTTTATGGCTACACCTTC CATSRDRQLYGYTF
many TRBJ2-1 TRBD2 TRBV7-2 TGTGCCAGCAGCCTCCATCACCCGACTAGCGGGAGGGGACCCTCCTACAATGAGCAGTTCTTC CASSLHHPTSGRGPSYNEQFF
medium-sized TRBJ1-2 TRBD1 TRBV7-2 TGTGCCAGCAGCTTCCGGGACAGGGGGCCTACTCCCACTGGCTACACCTTC CASSFRDRGPTPTGYTF
many TRBJ2-2 - TRBV7-9 TGTGCCAGCAAAGAGAGTCGGTCCGGGACCGGGGGCAACACCGGGGAGCTGTTTTTT CASKESRSGTGGNTGELFF
few TRBJ2-2 - TRBV20-1 TGCAGTGCTAGAGATCAGGGGGGTGCCACCGGGGAGCTGTTTTTT CSARDQGGATGELFF
- TRBJ2-7 TRBD1 TRBV7-4 TGTGCCAGCAGCTTAGATGGACAGGGCTACTACGAGCAGTACTTC CASSLDGQGYYEQYF
once TRBJ2-1 TRBD2 TRBV19 TGTGCCAGTAGTATGCCGGGGGGGAACAATGAGCAGTTCTTC CASSMPGGNNEQFF
once TRBJ1-1 - TRBV11-1 TGTGCCAGCAGCTCTGAAGGGACTGAAGCTTTCTTT CASSSEGTEAFF